The 18 T cell receptor beta chains listed next were all sequenced from one sample in a study of blood T cell repertoires in COVID-19. Repertoires were generated with immunoSEQ multiplex PCR, while TCRdb's copy carries only in-frame clones and drops some. The sample shows tens of thousands of clones, 85% of them seen only once. Sequences were obtained from peripheral blood. These receptor sequences come from a woman in her fifties or sixties with active COVID-19.

The chain uses TRBV27 and TRBJ2-7; 7 positions agree with TRBD2. CDR1 is MNHEY, CDR2 SMNVEV, per germline (reference sequence). V shed 6 bases, J shed 0 bases, and the junction held 2 bases outside the gene matches. CDR3 length: 13 residues. CDR3 amino acids: CASRASGSYEQYF. CDR3 in DNA: TGTGCCAGCAGGGCTAGCGGCTCCTACGAGCAGTACTTC.

CDR3 residues: CASSYSIGEQFF. The DNA for the CDR3 is TGTGCCAGCAGCTATAGCATAGGTGAGCAGTTCTTC. This sequence joins TRBV6-2 or TRBV6-3 and TRBJ2-1, with unresolved D. This CDR3 contains 12 residues. Trimming removed 6 bases from V and 9 bases from J, with 12 bases in between. Germline lookup yields CDR1 MNHEY and CDR2 SVGEGT.

The V and J genes are TRBV6-5 and TRBJ2-3; TRBD1 agrees at 7 bases. The J segment lost 0 bases and the V segment lost 5 bases, leaving 2 bases of the junction unmatched. Germline lookup yields CDR1 MNHEY and CDR2 SVGAGI. This CDR3 spans 14 amino acids. This CDR3 is CASSNRGSTDTQYF. The CDR3 DNA follows: TGTGCCAGCAGTAACAGGGGTAGCACAGATACGCAGTATTTT.

The genes are TRBV5-1 and TRBJ2-2; 9 bases map to TRBD1. The germline V gene has CDR1 SGHRS and CDR2 YFSETQ. V lost 4 bases, J lost 0 bases, and 13 bases stayed unmatched. The CDR3 has 19 amino acids. CDR3 in DNA: TGCGCCAGCAGCGCCGCGCGGGACAGGGACTACCCGAACACCGGGGAGCTGTTTTTT. Translating it yields CASSAARDRDYPNTGELFF.

The gene calls are TRBV15 and TRBJ2-7; possible D gene TRBD2, 5 bases. The ends were cut back, 3 bases at V and 7 bases at J, with 10 bases in the middle. In germline, CDR1 is LNHNV, CDR2 YYDKDF (reference sequence). The CDR3 has 12 residues. The CDR3 protein is CATSRLGGEQYF. The CDR3 region has the DNA TGTGCCACCAGCAGGCTCGGAGGAGAGCAGTACTTC.

The chain joins TRBV29-1 to TRBJ2-7, with 13 bases matching TRBD2. The germline CDR1 and CDR2 sequences are SQVTM and ANQGSEA. The CDR3 sequence is 15 residues long. Trimming cost V 7 bases and J 6 bases; bases outside gene matches: 12. The CDR3 sequence is CSATLGLAGAVEQYF. CDR3 DNA sequence: TGCAGCGCTACTTTAGGACTAGCGGGAGCGGTCGAGCAGTACTTC.

The V gene is TRBV28, the J gene TRBJ1-2; D is uncertain. The CDR3 is made up of 14 amino acids. V was pared by 6 bases and J by 1 base, with 12 bases between. Germline CDR1 and CDR2: MDHEN and SYDVKM. This CDR3 reads CASSEEPLNYGYTF. CDR3 DNA sequence: TGTGCCAGCAGCGAGGAGCCACTTAACTATGGCTACACCTTC.

V usage is TRBV15 and J usage is TRBJ2-7; TRBD1 might be the D (6 bases). Trimming removed 4 bases at V and 3 bases at J, with 10 bases between. The length of the CDR3 is 13 residues. The germline V gene encodes CDR1 LNHNV and CDR2 YYDKDF (reference sequence). This CDR3 is CATSTATGYEQYF. The DNA of the CDR3 is TGTGCCACCAGCACAGCGACAGGCTACGAGCAGTACTTC. The variable domain in full, with the rest retrieved from reference TRBV15 and TRBJ2-7, is DAMVIQNPRYQVTQFGKPVTLSCSQTLNHNVMYWYQQKSSQAPKLLFHYYDKDFNNEADTPDNFQSRRPNTSFCFLDIRSPGLGDTAMYLCATSTATGYEQYFGPGTRLTVT.

V gene TRBV14 combines with J gene TRBJ1-1; no definite D call. Germline V gene lookup returns CDR1 SGHDN and CDR2 FVKESK. V lost 2 bases, J lost 7 bases, and 8 bases lay in between. The CDR3 runs to 12 residues. CDR3 region: CASSQSGNEAFF. The DNA for the CDR3 is TGTGCCAGCAGCCAATCAGGTAATGAAGCTTTCTTT.

The rearrangement links TRBV14 to TRBJ2-3; weak D call: TRBD2 (5 bases). With 1 base removed from V and 1 base from J, the gap between germline ends came to 9 bases. CDR3 length: 15 residues. The V gene's germline CDR1 is SGHDN and CDR2 FVKESK. The CDR3: CASSQAGYGTDTQYF. The CDR3 DNA is TGTGCCAGCAGCCAAGCGGGATATGGCACAGATACGCAGTATTTT.

This rearrangement joins TRBV6-6 to TRBJ1-2; TRBD1 is a possible D gene (5 bases). This CDR3 contains 18 residues. V was cut by 5 bases and J by 0 bases, with 22 bases left in between. Looked up from germline, CDR1 is MNHNY and CDR2 is SVGAGI (reference sequence). DNA of the CDR3: TGTGCCAGCAGTCTCGAATCGGGACTGAATATGCCTAACTATGGCTACACCTTC. Protein sequence: CASSLESGLNMPNYGYTF.

The gene calls are TRBV5-1 and TRBJ1-1; no clear D gene. V lost 0 bases and J 4 bases, leaving 7 bases between the germline ends. The CDR3 is 13 residues long. CDR1 is SGHRS, CDR2 YFSETQ, per germline. The CDR3 region is CASSLVGITEAFF. CDR3 DNA sequence: TGCGCCAGCAGCTTGGTCGGGATCACTGAAGCTTTCTTT.

V usage is TRBV11-2 and J usage is TRBJ2-7, with TRBD1 matching over 8 bases. V lost 5 bases and J lost 6; bases outside the gene matches: 3. This CDR3 region has 12 residues. Germline values: CDR1 SGHAT, CDR2 FQNNGV. CDR3 in DNA: TGTGCCAGCAGCCGGACAGGGATCGAGCAGTACTTC. As protein: CASSRTGIEQYF.

The chain couples TRBV4-2 to TRBJ1-6, with D unclear. Germline V gene data show CDR1 as LGHNA and CDR2 as YNFKEQ. Trimming pared 1 base from V and 7 bases from J, leaving 5 bases between. The CDR3 has 13 residues. Here the CDR3 DNA reads TGTGCCAGCAGCCAAGCGGTCAATTCACCCCTCCACTTT. Its translation: CASSQAVNSPLHF.

The chain recombines TRBV30 with TRBJ2-1; a weak D match, TRBD1 (6 bases). With 1 base removed from V and 9 bases from J, the gap between germline ends came to 10 bases. The CDR3 totals 12 residues. CDR1 is GTSNPN, CDR2 SVGIG, per germline (reference sequence). The CDR3 region has the DNA TGTGCCTGGAGTGCCAGGGGTCCTGAGCAGTTCTTC. The encoded protein is CAWSARGPEQFF.

This clone was detected once. The CDR3: CASSEGVTVNYYGYTF. The CDR3 nucleotides are TGTGCCAGCAGTGAAGGAGTGACAGTTAACTACTATGGCTACACCTTC. The gene calls are TRBV25-1 and TRBJ1-2; possibly TRBD1 for D (5 bases). Trimming cost V 2 bases and J 3 bases, with 16 bases left between them. The CDR3 extends over 16 amino acids. Germline V CDR1 and CDR2: MGHDK, SYGVNS.

The chain recombines TRBV5-8 with TRBJ2-3; 9 bases map to TRBD2. This CDR3 contains 13 residues. Trimming took 4 bases from V and 3 from J; bases not matched to a gene: 0. Germline V gives CDR1 SGHTS, CDR2 YDEGEE. The CDR3, as DNA: TGTGCCAGCAGCGCGGGGGGGACAGATACGCAGTATTTT. Amino acid sequence: CASSAGGTDTQYF.

The CDR3 loop reads CASSQDGQGRGYTF. The CDR3 nucleotides read TGCGCCAGCAGCCAAGATGGCCAGGGGCGCGGCTACACCTTC. The rearrangement uses TRBV4-1 and TRBJ1-2, with D possibly being TRBD1 (6 bases). CDR1 and CDR2 from the germline V gene are MGHRA and YSYEKL. Trimming took 0 bases from V and 8 from J, leaving 13 bases between them. This CDR3 has 14 amino acids.